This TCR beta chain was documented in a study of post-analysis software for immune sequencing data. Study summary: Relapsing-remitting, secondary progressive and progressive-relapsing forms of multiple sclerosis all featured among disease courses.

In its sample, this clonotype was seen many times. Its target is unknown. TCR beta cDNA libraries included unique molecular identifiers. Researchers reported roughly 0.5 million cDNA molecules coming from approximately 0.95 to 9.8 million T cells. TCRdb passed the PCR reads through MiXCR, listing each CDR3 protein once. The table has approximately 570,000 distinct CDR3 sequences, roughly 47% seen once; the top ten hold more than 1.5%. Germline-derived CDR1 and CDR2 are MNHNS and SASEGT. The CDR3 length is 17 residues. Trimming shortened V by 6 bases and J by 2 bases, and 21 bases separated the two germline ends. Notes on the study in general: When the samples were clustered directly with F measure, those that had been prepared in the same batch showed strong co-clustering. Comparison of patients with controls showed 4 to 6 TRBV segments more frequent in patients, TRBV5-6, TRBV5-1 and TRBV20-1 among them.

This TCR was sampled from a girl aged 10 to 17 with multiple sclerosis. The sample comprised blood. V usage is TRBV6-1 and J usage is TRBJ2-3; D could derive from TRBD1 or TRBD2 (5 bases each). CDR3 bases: TGTGCCAGCAGGAGGGACCGCCTGCATTCTACCACAGATACGCAGTATTTT. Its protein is CASRRDRLHSTTDTQYF.